This TCR beta chain was sequenced in a study of T cells expressing NK-cell markers (dated by TCRdb to the early 2020s). For the study in its entirety: In sorted CD3+CD56+NKG2C+, CD3+CD56+NKG2C- and CD3+CD56-NKG2C+ T-cell subsets from several donors, TCR beta-chain repertoires were profiled. Among the eight sequenced donors, seven were HCMV-seropositive and one was HCMV-seronegative. The eight sequenced donors were randomly selected healthy volunteers, three men and five women. Illumina HiSeq 2000/2500, MiSeq or NextSeq was used to sequence libraries as 2 x 150 bp reads.

Including the terminal cysteine and phenylalanine, the CDR3 comprises 16 residues. There is no recorded DNA. Via the germline V gene, CDR1 is SGHTA and CDR2 FQGNSA. Concerning this clonotype: There is no known antigen for this receptor.

Sequencing was performed on an Illumina HiSeq 2000. 5'RACE template switching, by which a universal primer site and unique molecular identifiers were added, was used to make TCR beta cDNA libraries. Synthesis of cDNA was primed from the TCR beta constant segment and was followed by two consecutive PCR amplification steps. The authors processed their data as follows. MIGEC was used to demultiplex reads and group the reads by UMI, and MiTCR was used to assemble and quantify clonotypes. To remove erroneous sequences, TCR cDNA sequences were retained only when supported by two or more reads. The tcR package was used for downstream repertoire analysis, and clonotypes were matched across fractions by CDR3 nucleotide sequence plus V segment. VDJmatch was used to annotate antigen specificity against VDJdb, with one amino acid substitution allowed in CDR3. TCRdb reprocessed the reads, and each CDR3 protein sequence is entered once, without DNA. The V and J calls reflect TCRdb's pipeline rather than the authors' work. The table held for this sample gives fewer than 400,000 distinct CDR3 sequences. The top ten hold 9.5% to 12% of the sample.

To determine HCMV serostatus, a commercial ELISA kit was used to detect HCMV-specific IgG in serum. Ficoll density gradient centrifugation was used to isolate peripheral blood mononuclear cells from blood. Broad study findings and their caveats: In five to seven donors, the dominant CD3+CD56+NKG2C+ clonotypes were among the top 10 CD8+ clonotypes and accounted for roughly 1.0-8% of CD8+ T cells. Those dominant clonotypes were again the most abundant among CD3+CD56-NKG2C+ cells in a handful of donors, at roughly 25-65%. Whether the expanded NKG2C-expressing T cell clones were specific for HCMV antigens was left unclear.

This clonotype was obtained from a woman between 50 and 59 years old in good health. Donor details come from another sample of the same person, matched by shared clones. The sequenced sample consisted of blood T cells: a sorted CD56 or NKG2C T cell subset, CD4+ or CD8+ T cells, or bulk PBMC T cells (not recorded which). The receptor chain draws on TRBV7-2 and TRBJ2-2; absent DNA, TCRdb's TRBD2 call cannot be checked. CDR3 sequence: CASTLGTSRLTGELFF.